These T cell receptor beta chains were read from a single sample in a study of cytomegalovirus exposure and HLA in healthy donors. The assay was immunoSEQ multiplex PCR, and TCRdb's table has in-frame clones only and misses some. The table includes 130,000 to 150,000 clones, approximately 92% detected once. Sequenced: PBMCs. These receptors were obtained from a young woman in good health and CMV-seropositive. The conserved cysteine and the conserved F or W are not part of the CDR3 here.

J gene	V gene	CDR3 protein
TRBJ2-1	TRBV7-8	ASSLEVTYNNEQF
TRBJ2-3	TRBV23-1	ASSQSGPTATDTQY
TRBJ1-5	TRBV27	ASLDRDSVNQPQH
TRBJ1-2	TRBV19	ASSIDRTYGYT
TRBJ2-1	TRBV7-6	ASMGWDRGWNEQF
TRBJ1-2	TRBV5-6	ASSPQGGHGYT
TRBJ1-2	TRBV4-1	ASSQETRYGYT
TRBJ1-5	TRBV6-1	ASSEALRKRYSNQPQH
TRBJ1-6	TRBV4-3	ASSQDFTGGSPLH
TRBJ2-2	TRBV5-6	ASSPGLTGELF
TRBJ1-1	TRBV7-9	ASSRKGGGDEEAF
TRBJ2-7	TRBV4-3	ANHLAGSSYEQY
TRBJ2-2	TRBV11-2	ASSSGLAGTGELF
TRBJ1-5	TRBV28	ASTRVSNQPQH
TRBJ1-1	TRBV6-6	ASGTGGSMNTEAF
TRBJ1-2	TRBV2	ASRSLRNYGYT
TRBJ2-1	TRBV7-3	ASSSPGGNEQF
TRBJ2-7	TRBV27	ASSPLGGVSYEQY
TRBJ1-6	TRBV5-4	ASSLVGGYNSPLH
TRBJ2-2	TRBV15	ATSGGTGYTGELF
TRBJ2-5	TRBV5-1	ASSLVQGAETQY
TRBJ2-7	TRBV7-8	ASSLAGGEQY
TRBJ1-1	TRBV9	ASSVSAGSGRVDTEAF
TRBJ2-3	TRBV7-2	ASSFYMRPGDTQY
TRBJ1-5	TRBV7-2	ASSSGDSRNQPQH
TRBJ2-7	TRBV6-6	ASSYYRTVNEQY
TRBJ2-3	TRBV7-6	ASSLGTGSDTQY
TRBJ1-5	TRBV28	ASTPGQGWNQPQH
TRBJ2-3	TRBV7-9	ASSLGRGRATDTQY
TRBJ1-2	TRBV30	AWSVPGYGYT
TRBJ2-3	TRBV30	AWSVQRWSGGAADTQY
TRBJ1-5	TRBV27	ASSLFRESNQPQH
TRBJ2-3	TRBV7-2	ASSLARTGGGTDTQY
TRBJ2-1	TRBV6-1	ASSALAGGPYNEQF
TRBJ2-1	TRBV28	ASSFASGPGGNEQF
TRBJ2-7	TRBV4-2	ASSQSSDEQY
TRBJ1-5	TRBV4-3	ASSPTQGWPQH
TRBJ2-7	TRBV7-2	ASAGYEQY
TRBJ2-3	TRBV11-1	ASSPRDYVFGTDTQY
TRBJ2-2	TRBV7-9	ASQRTGNTGELF
TRBJ1-5	TRBV6-6	ASTEGRGKAQPQH
TRBJ1-1	TRBV28	ASTIRTGRVNTEAF
TRBJ2-2	TRBV4-2	ASSQETGVTGELF
TRBJ2-3	TRBV5-1	ASSSGTVGSTDTQY
TRBJ1-6	TRBV2	ASSVGAETRSPLH
TRBJ1-1	TRBV7-9	ASSLGGLSTEAF
TRBJ1-4	TRBV29-1	SVGRMNEKLF
TRBJ2-5	TRBV11-3	ASTLRSRGQGETQY
TRBJ1-2	TRBV2	ASRSQGAANYGYT
TRBJ2-7	TRBV9	ASSVGQGRGAQY